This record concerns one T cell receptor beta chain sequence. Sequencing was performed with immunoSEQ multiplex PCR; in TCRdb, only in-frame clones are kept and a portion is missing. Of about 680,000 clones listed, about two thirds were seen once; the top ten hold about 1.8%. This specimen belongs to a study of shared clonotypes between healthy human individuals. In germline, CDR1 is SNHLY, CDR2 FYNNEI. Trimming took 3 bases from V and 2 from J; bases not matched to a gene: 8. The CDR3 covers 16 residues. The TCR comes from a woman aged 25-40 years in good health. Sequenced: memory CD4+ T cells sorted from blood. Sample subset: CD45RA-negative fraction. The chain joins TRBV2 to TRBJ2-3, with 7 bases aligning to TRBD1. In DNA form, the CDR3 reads TGTGCCAGCAGTGACGATAGGGGACAGATCACAGATACGCAGTATTTT. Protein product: CASSDDRGQITDTQYF. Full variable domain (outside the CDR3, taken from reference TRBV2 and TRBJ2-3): EPEVTQTPSHQVTQMGQEVILRCVPISNHLYFYWYRQILGQKVEFLVSFYNNEISEKSEIFDDQFSVERPDGSNFTLKIRSTKLEDSAMYFCASSDDRGQITDTQYFGPGTRLTVL.